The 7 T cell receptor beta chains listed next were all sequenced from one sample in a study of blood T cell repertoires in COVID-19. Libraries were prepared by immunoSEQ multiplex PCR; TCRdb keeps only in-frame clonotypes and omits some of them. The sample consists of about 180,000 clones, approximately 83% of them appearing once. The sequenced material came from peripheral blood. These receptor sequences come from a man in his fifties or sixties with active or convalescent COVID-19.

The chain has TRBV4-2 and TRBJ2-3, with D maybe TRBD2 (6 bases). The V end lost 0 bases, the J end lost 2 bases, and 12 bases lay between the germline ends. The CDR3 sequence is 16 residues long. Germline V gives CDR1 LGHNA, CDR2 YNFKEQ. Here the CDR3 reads CASSQETGTYTDTQYF. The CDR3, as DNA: TGTGCCAGCAGCCAAGAAACGGGGACTTACACAGATACGCAGTATTTT.

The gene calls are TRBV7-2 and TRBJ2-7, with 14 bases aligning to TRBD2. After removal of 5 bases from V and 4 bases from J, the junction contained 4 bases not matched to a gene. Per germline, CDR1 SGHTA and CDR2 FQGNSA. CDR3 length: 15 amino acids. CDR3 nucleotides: TGTGCCAGCAGCCCGGGACTAGCGGGGGCTTACGAGCAGTACTTC. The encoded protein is CASSPGLAGAYEQYF.

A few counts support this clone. The chain's CDR3 is CASSQDSLETNTEAFF. In DNA form, the CDR3 reads TGTGCCAGCAGCCAAGATTCTCTGGAGACGAACACTGAAGCTTTCTTT. The V gene is TRBV3-1 (or the pseudogene TRBV3-2), the J gene TRBJ1-1, with D uncertain. Germline CDR1 and CDR2: LGHDT and YNNKEL (reference sequence). The CDR3 covers 16 residues. Trimming pared 0 bases from V and 1 base from J, leaving 12 bases between.

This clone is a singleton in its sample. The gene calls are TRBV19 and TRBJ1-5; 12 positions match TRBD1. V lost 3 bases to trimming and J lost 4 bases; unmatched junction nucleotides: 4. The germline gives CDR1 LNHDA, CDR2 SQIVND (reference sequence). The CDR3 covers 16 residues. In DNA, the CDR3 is TGTGCCAGTAGTATGAGGGACAGGGGGCGAAATCAGCCCCAGCATTTT. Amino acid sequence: CASSMRDRGRNQPQHF.

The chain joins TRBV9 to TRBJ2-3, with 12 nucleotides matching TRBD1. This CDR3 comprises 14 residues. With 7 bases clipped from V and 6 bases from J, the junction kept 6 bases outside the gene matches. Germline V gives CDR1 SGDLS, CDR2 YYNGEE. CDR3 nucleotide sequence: TGTGCCAGCGGCCGGGACAGGGGGCTTGATACGCAGTATTTT. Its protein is CASGRDRGLDTQYF. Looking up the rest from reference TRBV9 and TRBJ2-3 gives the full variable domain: DSGVTQTPKHLITATGQRVTLRCSPRSGDLSVYWYQQSLDQGLQFLIQYYNGEERAKGNILERFSAQQFPDLHSELNLSSLELGDSALYFCASGRDRGLDTQYFGPGTRLTVL.

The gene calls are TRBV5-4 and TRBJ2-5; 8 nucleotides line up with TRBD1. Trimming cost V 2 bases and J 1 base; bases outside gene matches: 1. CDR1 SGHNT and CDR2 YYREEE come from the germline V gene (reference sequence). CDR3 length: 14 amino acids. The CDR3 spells CASSFDRGQETQYF. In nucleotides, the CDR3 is TGTGCCAGCAGCTTCGACAGGGGCCAAGAGACCCAGTACTTC.

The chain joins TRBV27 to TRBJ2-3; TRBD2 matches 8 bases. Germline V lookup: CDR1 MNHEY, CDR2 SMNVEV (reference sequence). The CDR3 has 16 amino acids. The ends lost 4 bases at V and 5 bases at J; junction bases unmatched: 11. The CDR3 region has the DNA TGTGCCAGCAGTTCCCGGAACGGGAGGGCAGAAGATACGCAGTATTTT. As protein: CASSSRNGRAEDTQYF.